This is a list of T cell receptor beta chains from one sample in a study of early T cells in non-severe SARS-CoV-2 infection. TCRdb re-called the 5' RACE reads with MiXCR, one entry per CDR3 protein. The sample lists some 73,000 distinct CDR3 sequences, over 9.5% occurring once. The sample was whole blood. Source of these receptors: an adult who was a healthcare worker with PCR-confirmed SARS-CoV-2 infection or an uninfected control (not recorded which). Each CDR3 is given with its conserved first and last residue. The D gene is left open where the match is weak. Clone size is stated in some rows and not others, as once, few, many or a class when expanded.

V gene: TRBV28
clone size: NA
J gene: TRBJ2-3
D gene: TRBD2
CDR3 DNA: TGTGCCAGCAGTCTACTAGCGGGAGCAGCAGATACGCAGTATTTT
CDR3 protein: CASSLLAGAADTQYF

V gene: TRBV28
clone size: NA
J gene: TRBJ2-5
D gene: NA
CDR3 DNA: TGTGCCAGCAGTCGTAGCGGATACCAAGAGACCCAGTACTTC
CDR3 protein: CASSRSGYQETQYF

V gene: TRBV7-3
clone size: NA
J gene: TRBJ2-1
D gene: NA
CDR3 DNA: TGTGCCAGCAGCCGGGATGGGTCGGCGGTTAAGTTCTTC
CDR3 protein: CASSRDGSAVKFF

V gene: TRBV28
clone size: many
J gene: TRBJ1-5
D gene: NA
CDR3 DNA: TGTGCCAGCAGTTCGATCGCCATGACAGGTTATAATCAGCCCCAGCATTTT
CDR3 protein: CASSSIAMTGYNQPQHF

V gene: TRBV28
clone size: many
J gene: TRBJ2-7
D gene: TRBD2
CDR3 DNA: TGTGCCAGCAGGAGGGAGGGGTACGGCTCCTACGAGCAGTACTTC
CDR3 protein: CASRREGYGSYEQYF

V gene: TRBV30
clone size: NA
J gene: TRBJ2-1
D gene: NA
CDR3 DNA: TGTGCCTGGAGTCCCCCGACAGCCCTTCTTTTTAATGAGCAGTTCTTC
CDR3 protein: CAWSPPTALLFNEQFF

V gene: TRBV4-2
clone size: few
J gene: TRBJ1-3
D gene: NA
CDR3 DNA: TGTGCCAGCAGCCAAGATCTTGTCTCTGGAAACACCATATATTTT
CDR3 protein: CASSQDLVSGNTIYF

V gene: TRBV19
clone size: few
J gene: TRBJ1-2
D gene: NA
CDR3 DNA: TGTGCCAGTAGTCCCCGGCTCATGGGTGGCTACACCTTC
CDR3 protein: CASSPRLMGGYTF

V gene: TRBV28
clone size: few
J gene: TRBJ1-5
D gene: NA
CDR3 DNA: TGTGCCAGCAGTTTAAGCCCCAGGACAGCCGGGGGGTATAGCAATCAGCCCCAGCATTTT
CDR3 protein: CASSLSPRTAGGYSNQPQHF

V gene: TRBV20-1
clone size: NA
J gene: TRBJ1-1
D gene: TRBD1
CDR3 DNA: TGCAGTGCTGCCGGGACAGGGGGGAACACTGAAGCTTTCTTT
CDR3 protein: CSAAGTGGNTEAFF

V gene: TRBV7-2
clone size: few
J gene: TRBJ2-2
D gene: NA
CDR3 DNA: TGTGCCGCTAGGTGGGGAAAGACCGGGGAGCTGTTTTTT
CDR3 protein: CAARWGKTGELFF

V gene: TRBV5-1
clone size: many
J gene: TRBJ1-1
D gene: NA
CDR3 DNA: TGCGCCAGCAGCTCGAGGAGGGGGACCACTGAAGCTTTCTTT
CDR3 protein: CASSSRRGTTEAFF

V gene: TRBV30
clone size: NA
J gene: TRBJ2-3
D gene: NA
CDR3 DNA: TGTGCCTGGAGTGTACGGAGGGGAGATACGCAGTATTTT
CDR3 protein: CAWSVRRGDTQYF

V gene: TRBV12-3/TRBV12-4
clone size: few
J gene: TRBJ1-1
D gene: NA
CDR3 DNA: TGTGCCAGCAGAGCCAACAGGCGCCTGGGAGCTTTCTTT
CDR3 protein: CASRANRRLGAFF

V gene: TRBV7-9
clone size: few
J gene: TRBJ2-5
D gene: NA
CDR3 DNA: TGTGCCAGCAGCCCCACCCCGAGGGAGGAGACCCAGTACTTC
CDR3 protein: CASSPTPREETQYF

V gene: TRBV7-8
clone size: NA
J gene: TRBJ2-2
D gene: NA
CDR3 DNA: TGTGCCAGCAGCTTAGAAAACGGGTGGAACACCGGGGAGCTGTTTTTT
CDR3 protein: CASSLENGWNTGELFF

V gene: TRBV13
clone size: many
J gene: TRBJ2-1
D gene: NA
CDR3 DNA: TGTGCCAGCAGCTTAGGCAGTAGCGGAAGCTACAATGAGCAGTTCTTC
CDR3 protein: CASSLGSSGSYNEQFF

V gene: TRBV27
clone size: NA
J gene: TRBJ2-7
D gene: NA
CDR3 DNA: TGTGCCAGCAGTTGGGACGGTAGCTCCTACGAGCAGTACTTC
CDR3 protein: CASSWDGSSYEQYF

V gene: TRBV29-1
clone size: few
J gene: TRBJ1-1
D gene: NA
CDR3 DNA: TGCAGCGTTGGCCTGACAGCCACGAACACTGAAGCTTTCTTT
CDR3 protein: CSVGLTATNTEAFF

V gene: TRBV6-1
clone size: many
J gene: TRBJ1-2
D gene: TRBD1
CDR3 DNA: TGTGCCAGCAGTGAAGGAGGGACAGGGACGGCGAGCTATGGCTACACCTTC
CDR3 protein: CASSEGGTGTASYGYTF

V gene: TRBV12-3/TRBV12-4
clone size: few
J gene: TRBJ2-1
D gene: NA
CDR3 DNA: TGTGCCAGCAGTTGGACTACCAACCTTCTCTACAATGAGCAGTTCTTC
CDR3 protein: CASSWTTNLLYNEQFF

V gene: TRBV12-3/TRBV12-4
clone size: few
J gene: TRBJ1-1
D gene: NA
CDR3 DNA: TGTGCCAGCAGCCTACAGTTATCCACTGAAGCTTTCTTT
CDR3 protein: CASSLQLSTEAFF

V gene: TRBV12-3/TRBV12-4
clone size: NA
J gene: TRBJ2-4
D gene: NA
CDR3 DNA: TGTGCCAGCAGTTTAGCGATGTGGGGCGCAAACATTCAGTACTTC
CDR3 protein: CASSLAMWGANIQYF

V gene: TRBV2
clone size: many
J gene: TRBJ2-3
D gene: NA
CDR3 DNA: TGTGCCAGCAGTGACGGGTCCACAGATACGCAGTATTTT
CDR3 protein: CASSDGSTDTQYF

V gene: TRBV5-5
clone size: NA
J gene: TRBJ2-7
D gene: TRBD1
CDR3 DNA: TGTGCCAGCAGGGCCGGGACAGGGGCCTACGAGCAGTACTTC
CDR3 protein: CASRAGTGAYEQYF

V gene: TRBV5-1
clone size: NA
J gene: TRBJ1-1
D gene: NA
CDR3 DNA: TGCGCCAGCAGCTTGTCCGGACAAGTACGGGGTACTGAAGCTTTCTTT
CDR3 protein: CASSLSGQVRGTEAFF

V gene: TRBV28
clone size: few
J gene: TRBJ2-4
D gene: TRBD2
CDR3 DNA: TGTGCCAGCAGTTTTCGACTAGCGGGAGGGCACATTCAGTACTTC
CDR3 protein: CASSFRLAGGHIQYF

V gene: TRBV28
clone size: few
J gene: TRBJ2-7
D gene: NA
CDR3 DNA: TGTGCCAGCAGTTTAATCCAGACCTACGAGCAGTACTTC
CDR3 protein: CASSLIQTYEQYF

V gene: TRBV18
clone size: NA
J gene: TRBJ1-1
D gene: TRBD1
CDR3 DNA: TGTGCCAGCTCACCGCCCGGACAGGGGGACACTGAAGCTTTCTTT
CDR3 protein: CASSPPGQGDTEAFF

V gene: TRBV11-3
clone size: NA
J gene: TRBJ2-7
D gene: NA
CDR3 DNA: TGTGCCAGCAGCACCCAGGAGAGAGAGCAGTACTTC
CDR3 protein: CASSTQEREQYF

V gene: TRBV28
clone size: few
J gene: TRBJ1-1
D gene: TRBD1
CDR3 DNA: TGTGCCAGCAGATACAACAGGGGGCAGACTGAAGCTTTCTTT
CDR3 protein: CASRYNRGQTEAFF

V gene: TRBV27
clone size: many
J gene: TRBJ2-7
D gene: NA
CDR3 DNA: TGTGCCAGCAGTACAACAGGGTTCGAGCAGTACTTC
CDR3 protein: CASSTTGFEQYF

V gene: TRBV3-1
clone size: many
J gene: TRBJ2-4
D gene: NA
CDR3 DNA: TGTGCCAGCAGCCTATCCGCGGGCATTCAGTACTTC
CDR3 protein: CASSLSAGIQYF

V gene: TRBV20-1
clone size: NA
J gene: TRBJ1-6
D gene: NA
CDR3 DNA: TGCAGTGCTAGAGATCTGGCGGCAGACCAAAATTCACCCCTCCACTTT
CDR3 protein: CSARDLAADQNSPLHF

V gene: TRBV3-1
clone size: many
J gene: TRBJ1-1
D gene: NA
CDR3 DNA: TGTGCCAGCAGTCTTGCAGTGAGCACTGAAGCTTTCTTT
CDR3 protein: CASSLAVSTEAFF

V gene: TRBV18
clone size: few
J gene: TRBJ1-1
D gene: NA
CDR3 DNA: TGTGCCAGCTCACCATCGGCAGGAGCGAACACTGAAGCTTTCTTT
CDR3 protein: CASSPSAGANTEAFF

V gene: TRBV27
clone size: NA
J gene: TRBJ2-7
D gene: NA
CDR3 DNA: TGTGCCAGCAGTTTGGACGGGAGTTGGGACGAGCAGTACTTC
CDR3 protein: CASSLDGSWDEQYF

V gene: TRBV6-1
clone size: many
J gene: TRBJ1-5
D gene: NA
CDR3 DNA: TGTGCCAGCAGTGAATATGGGTTGGGCAATCAGCCCCAGCATTTT
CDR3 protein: CASSEYGLGNQPQHF

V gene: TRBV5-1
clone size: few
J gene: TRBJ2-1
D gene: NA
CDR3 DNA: TGCGCCAGCAAGGTGGGAGACTACAATGAGCAGTTCTTC
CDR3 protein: CASKVGDYNEQFF

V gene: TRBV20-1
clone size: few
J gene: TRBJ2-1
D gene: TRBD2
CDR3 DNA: TGCAGTGCTAGCGGGAGGGCCCGTTACAATGAGCAGTTCTTC
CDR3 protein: CSASGRARYNEQFF

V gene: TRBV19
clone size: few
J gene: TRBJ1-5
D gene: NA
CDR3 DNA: TGTGCCAGTACAACATGGGGGACCTATAGCAATCAGCCCCAGCATTTT
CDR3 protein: CASTTWGTYSNQPQHF

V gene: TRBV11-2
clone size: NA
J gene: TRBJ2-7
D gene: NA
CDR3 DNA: TGTGCCAGCAGCCTTAGTGGGTTCAACGAGCAGTACTTC
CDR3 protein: CASSLSGFNEQYF

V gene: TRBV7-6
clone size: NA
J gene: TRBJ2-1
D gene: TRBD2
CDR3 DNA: TGTGCCAGCAGCTTCCTACTAGCGGGAGAAGTTTGGCAGGAGCAGTTCTTC
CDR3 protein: CASSFLLAGEVWQEQFF